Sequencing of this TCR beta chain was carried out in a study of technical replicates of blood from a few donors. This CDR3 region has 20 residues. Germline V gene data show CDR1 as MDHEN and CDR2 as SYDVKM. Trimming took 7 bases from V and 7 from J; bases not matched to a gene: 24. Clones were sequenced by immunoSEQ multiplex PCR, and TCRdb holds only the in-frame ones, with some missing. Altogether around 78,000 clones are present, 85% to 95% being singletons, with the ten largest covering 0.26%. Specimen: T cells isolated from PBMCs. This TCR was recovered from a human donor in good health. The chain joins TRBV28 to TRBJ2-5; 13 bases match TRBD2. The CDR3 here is CASTRRLAGGTVGGSGTQYF. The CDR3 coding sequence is TGTGCCAGCACACGTAGACTAGCGGGAGGAACGGTCGGGGGATCGGGGACCCAGTACTTC.